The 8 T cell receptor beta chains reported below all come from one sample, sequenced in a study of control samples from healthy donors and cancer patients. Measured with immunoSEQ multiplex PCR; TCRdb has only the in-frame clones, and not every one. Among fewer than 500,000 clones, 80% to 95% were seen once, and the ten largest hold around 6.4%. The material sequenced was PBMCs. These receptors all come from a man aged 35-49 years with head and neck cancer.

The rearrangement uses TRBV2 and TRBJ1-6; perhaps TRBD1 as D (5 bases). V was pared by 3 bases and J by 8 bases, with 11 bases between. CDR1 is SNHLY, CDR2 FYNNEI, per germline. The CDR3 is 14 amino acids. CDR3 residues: CASSDQGFDSPLHF. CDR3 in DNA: TGTGCCAGCAGTGATCAGGGTTTCGATTCACCCCTCCACTTT.

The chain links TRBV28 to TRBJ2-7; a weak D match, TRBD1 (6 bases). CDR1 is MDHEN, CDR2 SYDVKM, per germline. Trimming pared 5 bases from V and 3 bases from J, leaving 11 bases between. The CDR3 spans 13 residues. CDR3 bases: TGTGCCAGCAGTCCCCTGACAGGCTACGAGCAGTACTTC. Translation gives CASSPLTGYEQYF.

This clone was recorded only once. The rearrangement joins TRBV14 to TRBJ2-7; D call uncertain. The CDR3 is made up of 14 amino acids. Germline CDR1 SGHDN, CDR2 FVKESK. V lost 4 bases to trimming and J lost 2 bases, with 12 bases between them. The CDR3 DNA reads TGTGCCAGCAGCCCGCTGCAAAACCCCTACGAGCAGTACTTC. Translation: CASSPLQNPYEQYF.

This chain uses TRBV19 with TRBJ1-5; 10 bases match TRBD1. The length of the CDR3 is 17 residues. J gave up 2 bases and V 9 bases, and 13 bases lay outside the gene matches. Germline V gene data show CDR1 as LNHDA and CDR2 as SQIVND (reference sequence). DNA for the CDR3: TGTGCCAGCACGGCGGGACAGGGGTTGTTTCGCAATCAGCCCCAGCATTTT. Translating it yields CASTAGQGLFRNQPQHF.

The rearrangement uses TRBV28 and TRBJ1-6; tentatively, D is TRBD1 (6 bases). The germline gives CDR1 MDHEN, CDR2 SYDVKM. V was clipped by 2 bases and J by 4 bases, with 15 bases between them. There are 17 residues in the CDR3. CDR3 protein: CASSLMAFGTYNSPLHF. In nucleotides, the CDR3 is TGTGCCAGCAGTTTAATGGCCTTCGGGACATATAATTCACCCCTCCACTTT.

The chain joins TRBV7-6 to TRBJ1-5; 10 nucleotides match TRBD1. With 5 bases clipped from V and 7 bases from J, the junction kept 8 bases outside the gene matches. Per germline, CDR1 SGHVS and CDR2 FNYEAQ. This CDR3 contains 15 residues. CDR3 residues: CASSLDDRGHQPQHF. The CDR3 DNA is TGTGCCAGCAGCCTCGACGACAGGGGGCACCAGCCCCAGCATTTT.

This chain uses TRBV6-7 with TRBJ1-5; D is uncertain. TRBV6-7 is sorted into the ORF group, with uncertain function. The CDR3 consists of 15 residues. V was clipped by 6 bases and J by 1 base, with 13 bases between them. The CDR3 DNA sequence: TGTGCCAGCAGCCGGCACGTGAGAAGCAATCAGCCCCAGCATTTT. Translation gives CASSRHVRSNQPQHF.

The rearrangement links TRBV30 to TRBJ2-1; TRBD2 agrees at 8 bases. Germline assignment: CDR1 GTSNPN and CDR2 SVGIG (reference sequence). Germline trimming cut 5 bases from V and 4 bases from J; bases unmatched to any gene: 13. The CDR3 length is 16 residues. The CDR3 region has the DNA TGTGCCTGGTCGCCGGGAGGGGGGCGGTTATACAATGAGCAGTTCTTC. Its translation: CAWSPGGGRLYNEQFF.